This TCR beta chain was sequenced in a study of CD8 T cells in Susac syndrome. About the research overall: When their blood was taken, the Susac syndrome patients had either not yet had any therapy, were taking corticosteroids, or were taking intravenous immunoglobulin alone.

Negative magnetic isolation gave CD8+ and CD4+ cells; FACS enriched CD8+ TEMRA. RNA was extracted with the RNeasy kit, and a quantity of about 0.45 to 1 ug was reverse transcribed using random hexamers. The immunoSEQ assay covered 54 Vbeta and 13 Jbeta segments for CDR3. TCRdb independently ran MiXCR on the immunoSEQ multiplex PCR reads; one entry per CDR3 protein. The table records 150,000 to 190,000 distinct CDR3 sequences, roughly 96% of them present only once. Germline CDR1 and CDR2: DFQATT and SNEGSKA (reference sequence). The CDR3 length is 10 residues. Trimming stripped 5 bases from V and 9 bases from J, with 8 bases between.

This chain joins TRBV20-1 and TRBJ2-1; D not certain. The sequence derives from a human donor with Susac syndrome. Sequencing was carried out using CD4+ T cells from PBMCs. CDR3 DNA sequence: TGCAGTGCTTTGCTGAGTGAGCAGTTCTTC. This translates into CSALLSEQFF.